What follows is one T cell receptor beta chain and its context. What it binds is unknown. This CDR3 contains 13 residues. V lost 6 bases to trimming and J lost 6 bases; unmatched junction nucleotides: 4. Per germline, CDR1 KGHSH and CDR2 LQKENI. The data derive from a study of beta chain features in type 1 diabetes. Study-level points and caveats: Whether HLA type influences TCRB rearrangement remained unresolved here. Within each of all four CD4+ subsets, Type 1 diabetes patients had TCRB CDR3s that were moderately but significantly shorter.

Investigators reverse transcribed all isolated RNA, so they sequenced expressed TCRB transcripts. The study sequenced naive, central memory and regulatory T cell samples to an average of about 3.57 million reads. The method was immunoSEQ multiplex PCR; TCRdb's version includes in-frame clones alone and lacks a portion of them. The profile shows nearly 250,000 clones, over 12% of them singletons. Sequenced input: naive CD4+ T cells from blood. The sequence was obtained from a middle-aged woman in good health. J is TRBJ2-3 and V is TRBV18, with TRBD1 matching 9 bases. CDR3 residues: CASSYRGPDTQYF. As DNA, the CDR3 is TGTGCCAGCTCTTACAGGGGGCCCGATACGCAGTATTTT.